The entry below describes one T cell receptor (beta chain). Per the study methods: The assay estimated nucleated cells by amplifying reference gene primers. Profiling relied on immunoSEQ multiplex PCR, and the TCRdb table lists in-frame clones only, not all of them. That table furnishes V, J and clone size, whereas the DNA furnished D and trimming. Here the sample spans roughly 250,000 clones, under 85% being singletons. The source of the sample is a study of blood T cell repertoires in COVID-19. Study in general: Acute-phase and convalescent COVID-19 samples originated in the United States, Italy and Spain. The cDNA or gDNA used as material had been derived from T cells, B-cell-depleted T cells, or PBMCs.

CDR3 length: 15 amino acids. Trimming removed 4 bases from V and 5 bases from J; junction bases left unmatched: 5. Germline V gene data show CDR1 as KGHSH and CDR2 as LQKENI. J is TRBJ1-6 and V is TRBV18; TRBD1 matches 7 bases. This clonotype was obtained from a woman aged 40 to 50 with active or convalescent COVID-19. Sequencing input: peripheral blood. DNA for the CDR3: TGTGCCAGCTCACTTGGGACAGCCGATAATTCACCCCTCCACTTT. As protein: CASSLGTADNSPLHF. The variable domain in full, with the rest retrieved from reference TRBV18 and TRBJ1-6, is NAGVMQNPRHLVRRRGQEARLRCSPMKGHSHVYWYRQLPEEGLKFMVYLQKENIIDESGMPKERFSAEFPKEGPSILRIQQVVRGDSAAYFCASSLGTADNSPLHFGNGTRLTVT.